Each of the 11 T cell receptor beta chains below was sequenced from the same sample in a study of cytomegalovirus exposure and HLA in healthy donors. The study ran its PCR with 60 Vbeta and 13 Jbeta primers. Only in-frame clones appear in the TCRdb table, and some are missing; sequencing was by immunoSEQ multiplex PCR. The sample records 90,000 or so clones, about 75% being singletons. Sequenced input: PBMCs. The receptors come from a man aged 25 to 45 in good health and CMV-seropositive.

CDR3 amino acids: CASSLAHSPDFRDQPQHF. CDR3 bases: TGTGCCAGCAGCTTGGCCCATTCACCGGACTTCCGGGATCAGCCCCAGCATTTT. The gene calls are TRBV5-6 and TRBJ1-5, with D unresolved. Germline V gene data show CDR1 as SGHDT and CDR2 as YYEEEE. CDR3 length equals 18 residues. V was clipped by 0 bases and J by 5 bases, with 21 bases between them.

This chain links TRBV30 with TRBJ1-4; 8 nucleotides match TRBD1. The germline V gene has CDR1 GTSNPN and CDR2 SVGIG (reference sequence). CDR3 length: 13 amino acids. Unmatched junction bases numbered 5, after V lost 3 bases and J lost 8 bases. DNA for the CDR3: TGTGCCTGGAGACAGGGGGTGAAGGAAAAACTGTTTTTT. Its protein product is CAWRQGVKEKLFF.

The chain recombines TRBV19 with TRBJ1-5; possible D gene TRBD1, 6 bases. The germline V and J ends were trimmed by 4 bases and 3 bases, with 10 bases remaining between them. This CDR3 has 14 residues. Looked up from germline, CDR1 is LNHDA and CDR2 is SQIVND (reference sequence). CDR3 bases: TGTGCCAGTAGTACACAGGGTAACAATCAGCCCCAGCATTTT. This encodes CASSTQGNNQPQHF.

Details on this clone: The sample has other DNA sequences that encode this CDR3 too. As DNA, the CDR3 is TGTGCCAGCAGCCTAGGAAGCAGGGCGAACACCGGGGAGCTGTTTTTT. This codes for CASSLGSRANTGELFF. This sequence joins TRBV11-3 and TRBJ2-2; D is possibly TRBD1 (5 bases). CDR1 and CDR2 (germline): SGHNT, YENEEA. The CDR3 consists of 16 residues. The germline V and J ends were trimmed by 5 bases and 0 bases, with 13 bases remaining between them.

The rearrangement uses TRBV4-3 and TRBJ1-2, with D perhaps TRBD1 (6 bases). The CDR3 is 15 amino acids. Germline CDR1 LGHNA, CDR2 YSLEER. The V gene lost 0 bases and the J gene lost 4 bases, with 12 bases spanning the gap. In DNA form, the CDR3 reads TGCGCCAGCAGCCAAGACTACGGACAGACCTATGGCTACACCTTC. Translated, it gives CASSQDYGQTYGYTF.

The genes are TRBV9 and TRBJ2-5; 13 positions match TRBD2. The CDR3 length is 16 residues. The germline gives CDR1 SGDLS, CDR2 YYNGEE. V shed 4 bases and J 5 bases; nucleotides not matched to a gene: 8. CDR3 loop: CASSKPGLAGLETQYF. The CDR3 DNA reads TGTGCCAGCAGCAAACCGGGACTAGCGGGGTTGGAGACCCAGTACTTC.

The J gene is TRBJ2-1, the V gene TRBV6-4, with D perhaps matching TRBD2 (7 bases). CDR1 and CDR2 from the germline V gene are MRHNA and SNTAGT. The CDR3 spans 14 residues. V was shortened by 6 bases and J by 6 bases, with 15 bases between the two germline ends. Here the CDR3 reads CASRKTGGPNEQFF. The CDR3 DNA reads as TGTGCCAGCAGGAAAACCGGGGGGCCCAATGAGCAGTTCTTC.

V usage is TRBV2 and J usage is TRBJ1-4; D perhaps matches TRBD1 (5 bases). This CDR3 is built from 15 residues. Germline values: CDR1 SNHLY, CDR2 FYNNEI. The V and J ends lost 4 bases and 3 bases respectively, with 12 bases between them. Here the CDR3 reads CASSGGRVANEKLFF. The CDR3 bases are TGTGCCAGCAGTGGGGGCCGAGTTGCTAATGAAAAACTGTTTTTT. Combining the CDR3 with reference TRBV2 and TRBJ1-4 gives the whole variable domain EPEVTQTPSHQVTQMGQEVILRCVPISNHLYFYWYRQILGQKVEFLVSFYNNEISEKSEIFDDQFSVERPDGSNFTLKIRSTKLEDSAMYFCASSGGRVANEKLFFGSGTQLSVL.

This chain joins TRBV5-1 and TRBJ1-6; D might be TRBD1 (6 bases). There are 15 residues in the CDR3. Germline values: CDR1 SGHRS, CDR2 YFSETQ. Deletions cut 4 bases from V and 4 bases from J, with 12 bases between. The CDR3 is CASSRTGQYNSPLHF. DNA of the CDR3: TGCGCCAGCAGCCGGACCGGACAGTATAATTCACCCCTCCACTTT.

The chain recombines TRBV7-9 with TRBJ2-4, with D perhaps matching TRBD1 (5 bases). Germline V CDR1 and CDR2: SEHNR, FQNEAQ (reference sequence). The CDR3 totals 15 residues. Deletions cut 5 bases from V and 3 bases from J, with 14 bases between. The CDR3 bases are TGTGCCAGCAGCCGGACGCAGGGTTTCAAAAACATTCAGTACTTC. It encodes CASSRTQGFKNIQYF.

This chain uses TRBV6-4 with TRBJ2-2, with 9 bases matching TRBD1. The ends lost 2 bases at V and 1 base at J; junction bases unmatched: 2. Germline V gives CDR1 MRHNA, CDR2 SNTAGT. The CDR3 length is 16 residues. The CDR3 nucleotides read TGTGCCAGCAGTGACGAGGGACAGGGGAACACCGGGGAGCTGTTTTTT. This sequence encodes CASSDEGQGNTGELFF.